These 20 T cell receptor beta chains were all obtained from the same sample, sequenced in a study of cytomegalovirus exposure and HLA in healthy donors. PCR amplification relied on 60 Vbeta primers (plus 13 Jbeta primers). TCRdb's table, derived via immunoSEQ multiplex PCR, lists solely in-frame clones and lacks some. The sample holds 70,000 to 90,000 clones, 63% seen once. Sequenced input: PBMCs. The receptors were sampled from a woman aged 40-49 years in good health and CMV-seropositive.

This sequence joins TRBV9 and TRBJ2-7; D ambiguous. Germline-derived CDR1 and CDR2 are SGDLS and YYNGEE. V lost 4 bases and J 6 bases, leaving 11 bases between the germline ends. CDR3 size: 12 residues. Written as DNA, the CDR3 is TGTGCCAGCAGCATCCACGGTTCCGAGCAGTACTTC. Residues: CASSIHGSEQYF. Filled out from reference TRBV9 and TRBJ2-7, the complete variable domain reads DSGVTQTPKHLITATGQRVTLRCSPRSGDLSVYWYQQSLDQGLQFLIQYYNGEERAKGNILERFSAQQFPDLHSELNLSSLELGDSALYFCASSIHGSEQYFGPGTRLTVT.

The table lists this clone with a count of one. J is TRBJ2-1 and V is TRBV4-1, with 8 nucleotides matching TRBD2. J gave up 7 bases and V 0 bases, and 8 bases lay outside the gene matches. CDR1 and CDR2 (germline): MGHRA, YSYEKL. This CDR3 contains 16 residues. In DNA form, the CDR3 reads TGCGCCAGCAGCCAAGATATGACGGGAGGGTTTAATGAGCAGTTCTTC. Protein: CASSQDMTGGFNEQFF.

The V call is TRBV6-4, the J call TRBJ2-2; D is possibly TRBD1 (5 bases). The CDR3 runs to 14 residues. Between the trimmed V and J ends, which lost 5 bases and 1 base, there was a span of 8 bases. Germline V gives CDR1 MRHNA, CDR2 SNTAGT. Written as DNA, the CDR3 is TGTGCCAGCAGTCAACAGGTGAACACCGGGGAGCTGTTTTTT. As protein: CASSQQVNTGELFF.

The chain has TRBV28 and TRBJ1-2; unclear D gene. Germline CDR1 and CDR2: MDHEN and SYDVKM. Trimming took 4 bases from V and 5 from J, leaving 8 bases between them. The CDR3 covers 12 residues. CDR3 sequence: CASSSRRYGYTF. The CDR3 DNA reads TGTGCCAGCAGTTCGCGGAGATATGGCTACACCTTC.

CDR3 protein: CASSPASGTYGYTF. In nucleotides, the CDR3 is TGTGCCAGCTCACCGGCCTCGGGGACTTATGGCTACACCTTC. The J gene is TRBJ1-2, the V gene TRBV18; a weak D match, TRBD1 (5 bases). The CDR3 totals 14 residues. Germline V gene sequence: CDR1 KGHSH, CDR2 LQKENI. Deletions cut 3 bases from V and 5 bases from J, with 13 bases between.

This clone was counted only a few times. The chain employs TRBV6-5 and TRBJ1-2, with 7 bases lining up with TRBD1. V was clipped by 4 bases and J by 8 bases; unmatched bases: 10. Germline CDR1 is MNHEY and CDR2 is SVGAGI. CDR3 length: 14 residues. CDR3 nucleotides: TGTGCCAGCAGTTCCTACCGACAGGGAGGAGGCTACACCTTC. Residues: CASSSYRQGGGYTF.

The chain has TRBV5-4 and TRBJ2-7; weak D call: TRBD2 (6 bases). Looked up from germline, CDR1 is SGHNT and CDR2 is YYREEE (reference sequence). This CDR3 contains 15 residues. V was clipped by 4 bases and J by 2 bases, with 16 bases between them. CDR3 amino acids: CASSGGAGITYEQYF. CDR3 in DNA: TGTGCCAGCAGCGGAGGTGCGGGAATAACCTACGAGCAGTACTTC.

The chain is built from TRBV2 and TRBJ2-7, with no clear D. Germline-derived CDR1 and CDR2 are SNHLY and FYNNEI. The CDR3 contains 13 residues. V lost 6 bases and J 10 bases, leaving 19 bases between the germline ends. The CDR3 is CASSQVPPSSQYF. In DNA, the CDR3 is TGTGCCAGCAGCCAGGTACCCCCGTCCTCTCAGTACTTC. Variable domain in full (rest from reference TRBV2 and TRBJ2-7): EPEVTQTPSHQVTQMGQEVILRCVPISNHLYFYWYRQILGQKVEFLVSFYNNEISEKSEIFDDQFSVERPDGSNFTLKIRSTKLEDSAMYFCASSQVPPSSQYFGPGTRLTVT.

V and J are TRBV27 and TRBJ1-1, with D hard to call. Germline V gene data show CDR1 as MNHEY and CDR2 as SMNVEV (reference sequence). The length of the CDR3 is 13 residues. Trimming removed 6 bases at V and 0 bases at J, with 8 bases between. The CDR3 here is CASSGLMNTEAFF. CDR3 DNA: TGTGCCAGCAGCGGGTTAATGAACACTGAAGCTTTCTTT.

This clone was picked up a small number of times. This chain's CDR3 is CASSVGVSQETQYF. For the CDR3, the DNA is TGTGCCAGCAGCGTAGGCGTTAGCCAAGAGACCCAGTACTTC. The chain employs TRBV9 and TRBJ2-5; the D is unclear. Germline CDR1 and CDR2: SGDLS and YYNGEE. With 0 bases removed from V and 1 base from J, the gap between germline ends came to 7 bases. The CDR3 has 14 amino acids.

V is TRBV11-2 and J is TRBJ2-3, with 9 bases that match TRBD2. V gave up 3 bases and J gave up 0 bases; unmatched junction bases: 4. Germline lookup yields CDR1 SGHAT and CDR2 FQNNGV. CDR3 length equals 16 residues. As DNA, the CDR3 is TGTGCCAGCAGCTTGGGAAGCGGGGGGAGCACAGATACGCAGTATTTT. Amino acids: CASSLGSGGSTDTQYF.

V usage is TRBV7-8 and J usage is TRBJ1-5, with D tentatively TRBD1 (5 bases). Germline V lookup: CDR1 SGHVS, CDR2 FQNEAQ. With 5 bases removed from V and 0 bases from J, the gap between germline ends came to 11 bases. The CDR3 sequence is 15 residues long. This CDR3 is CASSPWGGSNQPQHF. The CDR3 region has the DNA TGTGCCAGCAGCCCTTGGGGGGGTAGCAATCAGCCCCAGCATTTT.

With respect to this clone: Other DNA sequences within the sample encode an identical CDR3. J is TRBJ1-1 and V is TRBV5-1, with 7 bases lining up with TRBD1. Germline CDR1 is SGHRS and CDR2 is YFSETQ. CDR3 size: 14 residues. Trimming cost V 4 bases and J 2 bases; bases outside gene matches: 5. CDR3 nucleotides: TGCGCCAGCAGCCCCGGGACAGCCAACACTGAAGCTTTCTTT. It translates to CASSPGTANTEAFF.

The chain employs TRBV11-2 and TRBJ1-2; D not resolved. Looked up from germline, CDR1 is SGHAT and CDR2 is FQNNGV. V lost 5 bases to trimming and J lost 5 bases, with 18 bases between them. The CDR3 covers 15 residues. The CDR3 DNA is TGTGCCAGCAGCCCCGCCATGGCCACAATTTATGGCTACACCTTC. Translated: CASSPAMATIYGYTF.

The chain uses TRBV6-5 and TRBJ1-2; 9 bases fit TRBD1. CDR3 length: 16 amino acids. After removal of 0 bases from V and 4 bases from J, the junction contained 6 bases not matched to a gene. Per germline, CDR1 MNHEY and CDR2 SVGAGI. CDR3 amino acids: CASSYSRTGDSYGYTF. The DNA of the CDR3 is TGTGCCAGCAGTTACTCGAGGACAGGGGATTCCTATGGCTACACCTTC.

The genes are TRBV28 and TRBJ2-2, with D maybe TRBD1 (6 bases). CDR1 and CDR2 (germline): MDHEN, SYDVKM. With 6 bases removed from V and 4 bases from J, the gap between germline ends came to 18 bases. The CDR3 runs 16 residues. CDR3 loop: CASRHGQGRGTGELFF. The CDR3 DNA follows: TGTGCCAGCAGACACGGTCAGGGGCGCGGCACCGGGGAGCTGTTTTTT.

The chain combines TRBV18 with TRBJ1-1, with no clear D. Germline V gene data show CDR1 as KGHSH and CDR2 as LQKENI. Trimming pared 2 bases from V and 4 bases from J, leaving 17 bases between. This CDR3 has 16 amino acids. This CDR3 reads CASSPNPGGSGTEAFF. The CDR3 coding sequence is TGTGCCAGCTCACCAAATCCGGGAGGGTCGGGCACTGAAGCTTTCTTT. Complete variable domain (other parts from reference TRBV18 and TRBJ1-1): NAGVMQNPRHLVRRRGQEARLRCSPMKGHSHVYWYRQLPEEGLKFMVYLQKENIIDESGMPKERFSAEFPKEGPSILRIQQVVRGDSAAYFCASSPNPGGSGTEAFFGQGTRLTVV.

V usage is TRBV27 and J usage is TRBJ2-7; 9 bases line up with TRBD1. The V and J ends lost 6 bases and 2 bases, in that order; junction bases with no gene match: 8. The CDR3 runs to 15 residues. Germline loops: CDR1 MNHEY, CDR2 SMNVEV (reference sequence). CDR3 coding DNA: TGTGCCAGCAGGGGGACAGGGAGTGGGACCTACGAGCAGTACTTC. Its translation is CASRGTGSGTYEQYF.

This chain joins TRBV28 and TRBJ2-7, with TRBD2 matching 7 bases. This CDR3 region has 14 residues. Losses at the gene ends were 3 bases for V and 6 bases for J; bases not matched to a gene: 8. Per germline, CDR1 MDHEN and CDR2 SYDVKM. The DNA for the CDR3 is TGTGCCAGCAGTTTTCCGGGCGGGAGTCTCGAGCAGTACTTC. Encoded protein: CASSFPGGSLEQYF.

As regards this clone: Germline and junction disagree at one end, which may indicate a read error. The chain employs TRBV5-1 and TRBJ2-5, with a possible D match to TRBD2 (5 bases). Germline V CDR1 and CDR2: SGHRS, YFSETQ. CDR3 length equals 13 residues. The CDR3 sequence is CASAIEGGETPYF. The CDR3 DNA is TGCGCCAGCGCCATAGAGGGCGGCGAGACCCCGTACTTC.